The next 13 T cell receptor beta chains were all read from a single sample in a study of vaccination and CD4 T cells after COVID-19. TCRdb reprocessed the PCR reads via MiXCR and lists one record per CDR3 protein. The data contain roughly 19,000 distinct CDR3 sequences, 60% of them singletons. Sequenced material: CD4+ T cells from blood, taken after SARS-CoV-2 vaccination. The receptors derive from a human donor who had recovered from COVID-19.

Details on this clonotype: One end of the junction does not line up with germline, which may come from a read error. This chain links TRBV5-5 with TRBJ1-6, with D perhaps TRBD1 (5 bases). Germline V gives CDR1 SGHKS, CDR2 YYEKEE (reference sequence). CDR3 length: 15 amino acids. The CDR3 reads CASSLGRGGNSPLHF. As DNA, the CDR3 is TGTGCCAGCAGTTTGGGAAGGGGAGGCAATTCACCCCTCCACTTT.

This chain connects TRBV25-1 to TRBJ1-6, with a possible D match to TRBD1 (5 bases). The CDR3 sequence is 15 residues long. With 8 bases removed from V and 8 bases from J, the gap between germline ends came to 19 bases. Looked up from germline, CDR1 is MGHDK and CDR2 is SYGVNS. The CDR3 loop is CASRTAKGTDSPLHF. The CDR3, as DNA: TGTGCCAGCCGTACGGCTAAGGGGACGGATTCACCCCTCCACTTT. Variable domain in full (rest from reference TRBV25-1 and TRBJ1-6): EADIYQTPRYLVIGTGKKITLECSQTMGHDKMYWYQQDPGMELHLIHYSYGVNSTEKGDLSSESTVSRIRTEHFPLTLESARPSHTSQYLCASRTAKGTDSPLHFGNGTRLTVT.

The chain uses TRBV18 and TRBJ1-2; TRBD1 aligns across 7 bases. CDR1 is KGHSH and CDR2 is LQKENI in the germline V gene. Trimming cost V 1 base and J 8 bases; bases outside gene matches: 13. The CDR3 contains 16 residues. Here the CDR3 reads CASSPLTGQERVGYTF. The CDR3 coding sequence is TGTGCCAGCTCACCACTGACCGGACAGGAGCGGGTAGGCTACACCTTC.

This clonotype has only a few counts. The chain carries TRBV2 and TRBJ1-1; 9 bases align to TRBD1. Germline CDR1 SNHLY, CDR2 FYNNEI. CDR3 size: 15 residues. V was clipped by 6 bases and J by 7 bases; unmatched bases: 12. CDR3 nucleotide sequence: TGTGCCAGCAGCAGGTCCGGGACAGGGTGGGTTGAAGCTTTCTTT. It translates to CASSRSGTGWVEAFF. Based on the CDR3 plus reference TRBV2 and TRBJ1-1, the full variable domain is EPEVTQTPSHQVTQMGQEVILRCVPISNHLYFYWYRQILGQKVEFLVSFYNNEISEKSEIFDDQFSVERPDGSNFTLKIRSTKLEDSAMYFCASSRSGTGWVEAFFGQGTRLTVV.

This clonotype occurred a few times. The chain links TRBV2 to TRBJ1-5, with 9 bases fitting TRBD1. The CDR3 has 18 amino acids. V was pared by 5 bases and J by 2 bases, with 13 bases of the junction left unmatched. The germline V gene encodes CDR1 SNHLY and CDR2 FYNNEI. In DNA form, the CDR3 reads TGTGCCAGCAGTCAAACCCTCGAATGGACAGGGGGCAATCAGCCCCAGCATTTT. Protein product: CASSQTLEWTGGNQPQHF.

The V gene is TRBV5-4, the J gene TRBJ2-3, with TRBD2 matching over 10 bases. Germline V gene sequence: CDR1 SGHNT, CDR2 YYREEE (reference sequence). The CDR3 loop spans 15 amino acids. After removal of 3 bases from V and 4 bases from J, the junction contained 5 bases not matched to a gene. The CDR3 here is CASSWTSGISDTQYF. The CDR3 DNA is TGTGCCAGCAGCTGGACTAGCGGTATTTCAGATACGCAGTATTTT.

V usage is TRBV28 and J usage is TRBJ1-2; tentative D call: TRBD1 (5 bases). The CDR3 length is 14 residues. CDR1 and CDR2 from the germline V gene are MDHEN and SYDVKM. V shed 5 bases and J shed 3 bases, with 13 bases lying between them. Here the CDR3 DNA reads TGTGCCAGCAGTGACCAGGGTCTTTACTATGGCTACACCTTC. Amino acid sequence: CASSDQGLYYGYTF.

The sample holds a few counts of this clonotype. The chain couples TRBV2 to TRBJ1-6, with a tentative D call TRBD1 (5 bases). V shed 6 bases and J shed 4 bases, with 13 bases lying between them. The CDR3 is made up of 15 amino acids. CDR1 SNHLY and CDR2 FYNNEI come from the germline V gene. CDR3: CASSWGSRYNSPLHF. The CDR3 DNA reads as TGTGCCAGCAGCTGGGGGTCGCGGTATAATTCACCCCTCCACTTT.

The V call is TRBV11-2, the J call TRBJ2-3; the match to TRBD2 covers 10 bases. The V and J ends lost 0 bases and 2 bases, in that order; junction bases with no gene match: 5. This CDR3 has 17 residues. CDR1 is SGHAT and CDR2 is FQNNGV in the germline V gene. The CDR3 DNA sequence: TGTGCCAGCAGCTTAGATATACTAGCGGGATACACAGATACGCAGTATTTT. It yields the protein CASSLDILAGYTDTQYF.

The J gene is TRBJ2-5, the V gene TRBV20-1, with D perhaps matching TRBD2 (6 bases). With 3 bases removed from V and 2 bases from J, the gap between germline ends came to 7 bases. The V gene's germline CDR1 is DFQATT and CDR2 SNEGSKA (reference sequence). The CDR3 is 12 residues long. In nucleotides, the CDR3 is TGCAGTGCTAGCGGGAGTCAAGAGACCCAGTACTTC. Encoded protein: CSASGSQETQYF.

This clonotype was detected once. The rearrangement uses TRBV2 and TRBJ2-2, with D tentatively TRBD2 (5 bases). There are 14 residues in the CDR3. The V end lost 6 bases, the J end lost 5 bases, and 13 bases lay between the germline ends. The germline V gene has CDR1 SNHLY and CDR2 FYNNEI. The CDR3 region is CASRYSRGTGELFF. CDR3 sequence (DNA): TGTGCCAGCAGGTACAGTCGCGGGACCGGGGAGCTGTTTTTT.

V gene TRBV21-1 combines with J gene TRBJ1-3. TRBV21-1 is a documented pseudogene. The CDR3 is 15 amino acids. The CDR3 spells CASSRGEEAKNTIYF. CDR3 coding DNA: TGTGCCAGCAGCAGGGGTGAGGAGGCAAAAAACACCATATATTTT.

This chain connects TRBV19 to TRBJ1-2; possible D gene TRBD1, 6 bases. The CDR3 has 15 residues. CDR1 and CDR2 from the germline V gene are LNHDA and SQIVND (reference sequence). Trimming removed 0 bases from V and 2 bases from J, with 10 bases in between. The CDR3 nucleotides read TGTGCCAGTAGTATAGACCGGACAGCGAACTATGGCTACACCTTC. Encoded protein: CASSIDRTANYGYTF.